The 22 T cell receptor beta chains listed next were all sequenced from one sample in a study of regulatory T cells in long-lasting Graves disease. As for time point: newly diagnosed GD, antithyroid drugs for less than 3 months. PBMC RNA was the source of the TCR library. Libraries of TCR beta came from iRepertoire HTBI primers plus Arm-PCR of CDR3 regions. In TCRdb, the multiplex PCR reads were re-called with MiXCR into one record per CDR3 protein. This table has some 320,000 distinct CDR3 sequences, over 15% appearing once. Sequencing was performed on peripheral blood mononuclear cells (PBMCs), taken at new diagnosis, from a patient treated with antithyroid drugs. The receptor set was obtained from a female donor with Graves disease.

The V gene is TRBV19, the J gene TRBJ1-2; 8 nucleotides line up with TRBD1. Germline lookup yields CDR1 LNHDA and CDR2 SQIVND (reference sequence). The length of the CDR3 is 13 residues. Trimming removed 4 bases from V and 7 bases from J; junction bases left unmatched: 5. As DNA, the CDR3 is TGTGCCAGTAGTACGGGACAGGTGATTGGCTACACCTTC. Translating it yields CASSTGQVIGYTF. The variable domain in full, completed from reference TRBV19 and TRBJ1-2, reads DGGITQSPKYLFRKEGQNVTLSCEQNLNHDAMYWYRQDPGQGLRLIYYSQIVNDFQKGDIAEGYSVSREKKESFPLTVTSAQKNPTAFYLCASSTGQVIGYTFGSGTRLTVV.

This clonotype appeared many times. V is TRBV28 and J is TRBJ2-7; 10 nucleotides agree with TRBD2. Germline CDR1 MDHEN, CDR2 SYDVKM. The V and J ends lost 7 bases and 3 bases, in that order; junction bases with no gene match: 6. CDR3 length: 14 amino acids. The CDR3 nucleotides read TGTGCCAGCACCTTAGCGGGAGGCCTCTACGAGCAGTACTTC. Translated, it gives CASTLAGGLYEQYF.

This clonotype occurred many times. The gene calls are TRBV10-1 and TRBJ1-5, with D possibly being TRBD1 (5 bases). This CDR3 contains 16 residues. Germline V gene lookup returns CDR1 WNHNN and CDR2 SYGVQD (reference sequence). V was trimmed by 7 bases and J by 2 bases, leaving 18 bases between them. The CDR3 coding sequence is TGCGCCAGCACCCCATACGGAGGCAGGGGCAATCAGCCCCAGCATTTT. Amino acids: CASTPYGGRGNQPQHF.

This clonotype was picked up one time. The chain carries TRBV2 and TRBJ2-3, with D tentatively TRBD1 or TRBD2 (5 bases each). V was clipped by 5 bases and J by 1 base, with 10 bases between them. There are 14 residues in the CDR3. From germline, CDR1 is SNHLY and CDR2 FYNNEI. CDR3 sequence (DNA): TGTGCCAGCAGTCGGGGCACTCGCACAGATACGCAGTATTTT. The encoded protein is CASSRGTRTDTQYF. The full variable domain, completed using reference TRBV2 and TRBJ2-3, is EPEVTQTPSHQVTQMGQEVILRCVPISNHLYFYWYRQILGQKVEFLVSFYNNEISEKSEIFDDQFSVERPDGSNFTLKIRSTKLEDSAMYFCASSRGTRTDTQYFGPGTRLTVL.

The CDR3 spells CASSLGGQGLFEQYF. CDR3 nucleotides: TGTGCCAGCAGTTTGGGTGGACAGGGGTTATTCGAGCAGTACTTC. The rearrangement joins TRBV28 to TRBJ2-7, with 9 nucleotides matching TRBD1. The CDR3 consists of 15 residues. With 3 bases clipped from V and 6 bases from J, the junction kept 9 bases outside the gene matches. The germline gives CDR1 MDHEN, CDR2 SYDVKM.

Many counts were recorded for this clonotype. The genes are TRBV5-6 and TRBJ2-1, with D possibly called TRBD1 or TRBD2 (6 bases each). This CDR3 spans 17 amino acids. Trimming stripped 5 bases from V and 2 bases from J, with 20 bases between. Germline V gives CDR1 SGHDT, CDR2 YYEEEE. The CDR3 loop reads CASRYRDWRDPYNEQFF. DNA of the CDR3: TGTGCCAGCAGATACAGGGACTGGCGGGATCCCTACAATGAGCAGTTCTTC.

As concerns this clonotype: A far larger clone differs by one base, so this is likely a read error. The V gene is TRBV12-3 or TRBV12-4, the J gene TRBJ2-5; 9 nucleotides line up with TRBD1. The CDR3 sequence is 14 residues long. CDR3 in DNA: TGTGCCAGCACCCCGGGACAGGGTTGGGGTGAGCAGCTCTTC. It codes for CASTPGQGWGEQLF.

In its sample, this clonotype was seen a few times. This likely comes from a read error, as the CDR3 has no conserved phenylalanine or tryptophan at its end. The chain employs TRBV28 and TRBJ2-7, with D perhaps matching TRBD1 (5 bases). The CDR3 is 14 residues long. The V end lost 10 bases, the J end lost 2 bases, and 18 bases lay between the germline ends. Germline V CDR1 and CDR2: MDHEN, SYDVKM. The CDR3: CATHVRADTYEQYS. CDR3 sequence (DNA): TGTGCCACCCACGTCAGGGCTGATACCTACGAGCAGTACTCC.

This clonotype was counted ten times or more. The V gene is TRBV14, the J gene TRBJ2-7; 12 nucleotides agree with TRBD2. Germline V gene lookup returns CDR1 SGHDN and CDR2 FVKESK. The CDR3 totals 14 residues. Unmatched junction bases numbered 6, after V lost 5 bases and J lost 7 bases. DNA for the CDR3: TGTGCCAGCAGCACGACTAGCGGGAGAGGGGAGCAGTACTTC. Encoded protein: CASSTTSGRGEQYF.

This clonotype turned up a few times. The V and J genes are TRBV6-5 and TRBJ1-6; no reliable D call. Germline V CDR1 and CDR2: MNHEY, SVGAGI. The V end lost 4 bases, the J end lost 8 bases, and 15 bases lay between the germline ends. The CDR3 totals 15 residues. This CDR3 reads CASSSTASPDSPLHF. The CDR3 coding sequence is TGTGCCAGCAGTTCCACTGCGTCCCCGGATTCACCCCTCCACTTT.

At least ten counts were recorded for this clonotype. The chain uses TRBV9 and TRBJ2-1, with D possibly being TRBD2 (5 bases). This CDR3 has 16 residues. The V end was cut by 3 bases, the J end by 2 bases, with 15 bases between. Germline assignment: CDR1 SGDLS and CDR2 YYNGEE. The CDR3 nucleotides are TGTGCCAGCAGCGCTCGAATAGCGAATACCTACAATGAGCAGTTCTTC. Amino acids: CASSARIANTYNEQFF.

V is TRBV28 and J is TRBJ2-3; TRBD2 aligns across 13 bases. Germline trimming cut 3 bases from V and 2 bases from J; bases unmatched to any gene: 11. This CDR3 has 19 residues. Germline V gene data show CDR1 as MDHEN and CDR2 as SYDVKM. The CDR3 sequence is CASSLGGGLAGRSTDTQYF. The CDR3 nucleotides read TGTGCCAGCAGTTTGGGGGGGGGACTAGCGGGACGTTCCACAGATACGCAGTATTTT. Looking up the rest from reference TRBV28 and TRBJ2-3 gives the full variable domain: DVKVTQSSRYLVKRTGEKVFLECVQDMDHENMFWYRQDPGLGLRLIYFSYDVKMKEKGDIPEGYSVSREKKERFSLILESASTNQTSMYLCASSLGGGLAGRSTDTQYFGPGTRLTVL.

On this clonotype: This may come from a read error, since a much larger clone is one base off. The chain recombines TRBV20-1 with TRBJ2-7; D may correspond to TRBD1 or TRBD2 (5 bases each). The CDR3 is 12 residues long. The germline CDR1 and CDR2 sequences are DFQATT and SNEGSKA (reference sequence). The V and J ends lost 3 bases and 0 bases respectively, with 6 bases between them. CDR3 DNA: TGCAGTGCTAGCGGGGCCTCCTACGAGCAGTACTTC. As protein: CSASGASYEQYF.

This clonotype was seen a handful of times. The junction shows a germline mismatch at one end, possibly a read error. CDR3 nucleotides: TGCAGTGCTAGACCCGACAATGGGCAGTTCTTC. It specifies CSARPDNGQFF. J is TRBJ2-1 and V is TRBV20-1; D is unresolved. The germline V gene encodes CDR1 DFQATT and CDR2 SNEGSKA (reference sequence). The CDR3 consists of 11 residues.

The chain joins TRBV20-1 to TRBJ2-1, with D perhaps matching TRBD1 or TRBD2 (6 bases each). Germline CDR1 reads DFQATT; CDR2 reads SNEGSKA (reference sequence). Between the trimmed V and J ends, which lost 0 bases and 4 bases, there was a span of 13 bases. This CDR3 spans 15 amino acids. CDR3: CSARDRTGRYNEQFF. The CDR3 DNA is TGCAGTGCTAGAGATCGAACAGGGAGGTACAATGAGCAGTTCTTC.

This clonotype was seen only a few times. A far larger clone is only one base removed, so a read error is likely. V gene TRBV11-3 combines with J gene TRBJ2-7, with TRBD2 identical over 7 bases. CDR1 and CDR2 (germline): SGHNT, YENEEA. CDR3 length equals 14 residues. DNA for the CDR3: TGTGCCAGCAGCTTAGGCGGGGGACTATACGGGCAGTACTTC. It translates to CASSLGGGLYGQYF.

This clonotype was detected only a few times. The chain employs TRBV5-6 and TRBJ2-7, with D unclear. Trimming left V 4 bases short and J 2 bases short, with 16 bases between. The CDR3 totals 15 residues. Germline V lookup: CDR1 SGHDT, CDR2 YYEEEE. The CDR3 loop reads CASSPPPAQTYEQYF. The CDR3, as DNA: TGTGCCAGCAGCCCTCCCCCCGCGCAAACCTACGAGCAGTACTTC.

This chain joins TRBV29-1 and TRBJ2-7, with 8 bases fitting TRBD1. V shed 1 base, J shed 6 bases, and the junction held 5 bases outside the gene matches. This CDR3 has 13 residues. Germline lookup yields CDR1 SQVTM and CDR2 ANQGSEA. The CDR3 DNA sequence: TGCAGCGTTGAAGGTCCGGGACAGGCCGAGCAGTACTTC. Its translation: CSVEGPGQAEQYF.

This clonotype was seen at least ten times. The chain is built from TRBV3-1 and TRBJ1-2, with D unclear. V was pared by 4 bases and J by 3 bases, with 12 bases between. This CDR3 region has 14 residues. Germline V gene sequence: CDR1 LGHDT, CDR2 YNNKEL (reference sequence). DNA for the CDR3: TGTGCCAGCAGCCCACACAGTCAAGACTATGGCTACACCTTC. Translating it yields CASSPHSQDYGYTF.

This clonotype was found many times. CDR3 sequence (DNA): TGTGCCAGCAGTTACTCACCCACGGGGGCTGGTAATGAAAAACTGTTTTTT. Encoded protein: CASSYSPTGAGNEKLFF. The chain uses TRBV6-2 or TRBV6-3 and TRBJ1-4; tentatively, D is TRBD1 (6 bases). The germline V gene encodes CDR1 MNHEY and CDR2 SVGEGT. The V gene lost 0 bases and the J gene lost 4 bases, with 15 bases spanning the gap. The CDR3 extends over 17 amino acids.

This clonotype has only a few counts. A read error may explain this, as a much larger clone is one base away. The chain is built from TRBV6-1 and TRBJ2-5; 7 nucleotides agree with TRBD2. The DNA end lines up better with TRBJ2-1; the J call may be wrong. The CDR3 covers 14 residues. CDR1 and CDR2 (germline): MNHNS, SASEGT. CDR3 bases: TGTGCCAGCAGACGGGCTAGCGGTTACAATGAGCAGTTCTTC. It yields the protein CASRRASGYNEQFF.

This chain connects TRBV11-2 to TRBJ1-2; D gene unclear. In germline, CDR1 is SGHAT, CDR2 FQNNGV. The CDR3 consists of 15 residues. With 3 bases removed from V and 6 bases from J, the gap between germline ends came to 17 bases. Written as DNA, the CDR3 is TGTGCCAGCAGCTTCTCTCAGACGGCGGTGGATGGCTACACCTTC. Residues: CASSFSQTAVDGYTF.